Listed below are T cell receptor beta chains from one sample, sequenced in a study of CD8 T cells in Susac syndrome. TCRdb ran MiXCR on the immunoSEQ multiplex PCR reads and lists one entry per CDR3 protein. The repertoire holds 200,000 or so distinct CDR3 sequences, nearly 95% seen once, with 0.093% in the top ten. Sequencing was done on a sample of CD4+ T cells from PBMCs. These receptors originate from a human donor with multiple sclerosis. CDR3s include the opening cysteine and the closing phenylalanine or tryptophan. A D gene is named only where the DNA matches it firmly. The listing skips clone size in some rows; elsewhere it reads once, few, many or a size class.

v_gene: TRBV7-3
d_gene: .
abundance: .
j_gene: TRBJ2-7
CDR3aa: CASSSQGGSYEQYF
CDR3nt: TGTGCCAGCAGCTCACAGGGGGGGTCCTACGAGCAGTACTTC

v_gene: TRBV20-1
d_gene: .
abundance: .
j_gene: TRBJ2-5
CDR3aa: CSAGKGPMGKTQYF
CDR3nt: TGCAGTGCCGGCAAGGGGCCGATGGGGAAGACCCAGTACTTC

v_gene: TRBV9
d_gene: .
abundance: .
j_gene: TRBJ2-5
CDR3aa: CASSAGLRDLGETQYF
CDR3nt: TGTGCCAGCAGCGCGGGATTGCGGGATCTAGGAGAGACCCAGTACTTC

v_gene: TRBV7-9
d_gene: .
abundance: .
j_gene: TRBJ1-1
CDR3aa: CASSLGGGGINTEAFF
CDR3nt: TGTGCCAGCAGCCTGGGGGGCGGAGGTATAAACACTGAAGCTTTCTTT

v_gene: TRBV30
d_gene: .
abundance: .
j_gene: TRBJ1-6
CDR3aa: CAWMEQAFSPLHF
CDR3nt: TGTGCCTGGATGGAGCAGGCCTTTTCACCCCTCCACTTT

v_gene: TRBV12-3/TRBV12-4
d_gene: TRBD1
abundance: once
j_gene: TRBJ2-7
CDR3aa: CASSSAGTGGDEQYF
CDR3nt: TGTGCCAGCAGTTCCGCCGGGACAGGGGGAGACGAGCAGTACTTC

v_gene: TRBV13
d_gene: .
abundance: .
j_gene: TRBJ1-1
CDR3aa: CASSFPVGYTEAFF
CDR3nt: TGTGCCAGCAGCTTTCCGGTAGGCTACACTGAAGCTTTCTTT

v_gene: TRBV15
d_gene: TRBD1
abundance: .
j_gene: TRBJ2-1
CDR3aa: CATSYPGGNEQFF
CDR3nt: TGTGCCACCAGCTATCCAGGGGGCAATGAGCAGTTCTTC

v_gene: TRBV20-1
d_gene: .
abundance: .
j_gene: TRBJ2-1
CDR3aa: CSARDRVTGNNEQFF
CDR3nt: TGCAGTGCTAGAGATCGGGTTACAGGGAACAATGAGCAGTTCTTC

v_gene: TRBV5-1
d_gene: TRBD2
abundance: .
j_gene: TRBJ2-1
CDR3aa: CASSLVAAGGRNEQFF
CDR3nt: TGCGCCAGCAGCTTGGTAGCAGCGGGGGGGCGAAATGAGCAGTTCTTC

v_gene: TRBV12-3/TRBV12-4
d_gene: .
abundance: once
j_gene: TRBJ2-2
CDR3aa: CASSFEGPTGELFF
CDR3nt: TGTGCCAGCAGTTTTGAAGGGCCCACCGGGGAGCTGTTTTTT

v_gene: TRBV18
d_gene: .
abundance: .
j_gene: TRBJ1-1
CDR3aa: CASSTTGWETEAFF
CDR3nt: TGTGCCAGCTCAACAACAGGGTGGGAGACTGAAGCTTTCTTT

v_gene: TRBV10-3
d_gene: TRBD2
abundance: .
j_gene: TRBJ2-5
CDR3aa: CAIKPLLAEETQYF
CDR3nt: TGTGCCATCAAACCCCTCCTAGCGGAAGAGACCCAGTACTTC

v_gene: TRBV28
d_gene: .
abundance: .
j_gene: TRBJ2-1
CDR3aa: CASSILANEQFF
CDR3nt: TGTGCCAGCAGTATCCTAGCCAATGAGCAGTTCTTC

v_gene: TRBV20-1
d_gene: .
abundance: .
j_gene: TRBJ2-5
CDR3aa: CSARAGRQETQYF
CDR3nt: TGCAGTGCTAGAGCGGGCAGGCAAGAGACCCAGTACTTC

v_gene: TRBV6-1
d_gene: TRBD2
abundance: once
j_gene: TRBJ2-1
CDR3aa: CASTRDSGAFYNEQFF
CDR3nt: TGTGCCAGCACTCGCGATAGCGGGGCTTTCTACAATGAGCAGTTCTTC

v_gene: TRBV30
d_gene: .
abundance: once
j_gene: TRBJ2-1
CDR3aa: CAWTWRRATPERNEQFF
CDR3nt: TGTGCCTGGACATGGAGGCGTGCTACCCCGGAGAGAAATGAGCAGTTCTTC

v_gene: TRBV3-1
d_gene: .
abundance: .
j_gene: TRBJ2-1
CDR3aa: CASSQDIAQGYNEQFF
CDR3nt: TGTGCCAGCAGCCAAGACATAGCGCAGGGATACAATGAGCAGTTCTTC

v_gene: TRBV29-1
d_gene: TRBD2
abundance: .
j_gene: TRBJ2-1
CDR3aa: CSVFSPSGAFF
CDR3nt: TGCAGCGTTTTCTCGCCTAGCGGGGCGTTCTTC

v_gene: TRBV20-1
d_gene: .
abundance: .
j_gene: TRBJ1-2
CDR3aa: CSAATTPRTLNYGYTF
CDR3nt: TGCAGTGCTGCCACCACTCCCCGGACATTGAACTATGGCTACACCTTC

v_gene: TRBV9
d_gene: TRBD1
abundance: .
j_gene: TRBJ1-1
CDR3aa: CASSVDRGTEAFF
CDR3nt: TGTGCCAGCAGCGTCGACAGGGGCACTGAAGCTTTCTTT

v_gene: TRBV5-5
d_gene: TRBD1
abundance: once
j_gene: TRBJ1-1
CDR3aa: CASSLLTGDTEAFF
CDR3nt: TGTGCCAGCAGCCTACTAACAGGGGACACTGAAGCTTTCTTT

v_gene: TRBV7-9
d_gene: .
abundance: .
j_gene: TRBJ2-1
CDR3aa: CASSLGPRKDEQFF
CDR3nt: TGTGCCAGCAGCTTAGGACCCCGCAAGGATGAGCAGTTCTTC

v_gene: TRBV3-1
d_gene: .
abundance: .
j_gene: TRBJ1-1
CDR3aa: CASSQGLLGSKTEAFF
CDR3nt: TGTGCCAGCAGCCAAGGGCTCTTAGGTTCCAAGACTGAAGCTTTCTTT

v_gene: TRBV24-1
d_gene: TRBD1
abundance: .
j_gene: TRBJ2-5
CDR3aa: CATSDPRQGGETQYF
CDR3nt: TGTGCCACCAGTGACCCACGACAGGGCGGCGAGACCCAGTACTTC

v_gene: TRBV9
d_gene: .
abundance: .
j_gene: TRBJ2-1
CDR3aa: CASSVQSYNEQFF
CDR3nt: TGTGCCAGCAGCGTGCAGTCCTACAATGAGCAGTTCTTC

v_gene: TRBV29-1
d_gene: .
abundance: few
j_gene: TRBJ2-7
CDR3aa: CSASQETSHEQYF
CDR3nt: TGCAGCGCCTCACAGGAGACCTCTCACGAGCAGTACTTC